Listed here is a single T cell receptor beta chain. The antigen remains undetermined. This may be a read error, as it is one base from a much larger clone. A J-beta primer mix and a sample-barcoded 5' primer were used in a second PCR of roughly 7 to 12 cycles. One entry per CDR3 protein results from TCRdb running MiXCR on the 5' RACE reads. The sample lists about 1.7 million distinct CDR3 sequences, 28% occurring once. This specimen belongs to a study of blood T cells in healthy people across ages. Study-wide background: About one barcoded beta molecule per two T cells was the capture yield of template switching. Study-wide findings and caveats: Whereas aged donors had fewer naive CD4+ cells, long-lived donors had more of them and higher diversity.

The CDR3 spans 15 residues. Looked up from germline, CDR1 is MDHEN and CDR2 is SYDVKM. V was pared by 4 bases and J by 3 bases, with 7 bases of the junction left unmatched. The clonotype was recovered from a woman between 25 and 40 years old in good health. The sequencing sample was made of blood. The chain employs TRBV28 and TRBJ2-7; 9 positions agree with TRBD1. The CDR3 coding sequence is TGTGCCAGCAGTTCCTCCGGGACAGGGTGCTACGAGCAGTACTTC. Its protein product is CASSSSGTGCYEQYF.